The 30 T cell receptor beta chains reported below all come from one sample, sequenced in a study of cytomegalovirus exposure and HLA in healthy donors. The study ran its PCR with 60 Vbeta and 13 Jbeta primers. Sequencing used immunoSEQ multiplex PCR; TCRdb keeps in-frame clones, though not all of them. This repertoire includes 80,000 to 95,000 clones. Sequences were obtained from PBMCs. The origin of the receptors is a man aged 45-65 years in good health and CMV-seropositive.

The V and J genes are TRBV7-3 and TRBJ1-2, with TRBD1 as a possible D gene (6 bases). The germline gives CDR1 SGHTA, CDR2 FQGTGA. The germline V and J ends were trimmed by 5 bases and 4 bases, with 11 bases remaining between them. This CDR3 is built from 13 residues. CDR3 sequence: CASSPGDTYGYTF. In DNA form, the CDR3 reads TGTGCCAGCAGCCCCGGGGACACCTATGGCTACACCTTC. The whole variable domain, remainder taken from reference TRBV7-3 and TRBJ1-2, is GAGVSQTPSNKVTEKGKYVELRCDPISGHTALYWYRQSLGQGPEFLIYFQGTGAADDSGLPNDRFFAVRPEGSVSTLKIQRTERGDSAVYLCASSPGDTYGYTFGSGTRLTVV.

This chain links TRBV10-3 with TRBJ1-2; 8 nucleotides align to TRBD1. Trimming at V came to 6 bases and at J to 3 bases, leaving 6 bases not matched to a gene. The germline V gene encodes CDR1 ENHRY and CDR2 SYGVKD. The CDR3 runs to 14 residues. CDR3 DNA sequence: TGTGCCATCAGACTACAGGGGGATGACTATGGCTACACCTTC. The encoded protein is CAIRLQGDDYGYTF.

This rearrangement joins TRBV27 to TRBJ2-2; tentative D call: TRBD1 (5 bases). Trimming cost V 4 bases and J 2 bases, with 11 bases left between them. CDR1 is MNHEY, CDR2 SMNVEV, per germline (reference sequence). The CDR3 runs 15 residues. This chain's CDR3 is CASSSWTLNTGELFF. The CDR3 DNA sequence: TGTGCCAGCAGTTCTTGGACACTTAACACCGGGGAGCTGTTTTTT.

V is TRBV7-2 and J is TRBJ2-3, with no clear D. The CDR3 has 12 amino acids. V lost 5 bases, J lost 2 bases, and 5 bases lay in between. Germline lookup yields CDR1 SGHTA and CDR2 FQGNSA. CDR3 nucleotide sequence: TGTGCCAGCAGCCCCCACACAGATACGCAGTATTTT. It translates to CASSPHTDTQYF.

V gene TRBV5-6 combines with J gene TRBJ2-2; D is perhaps TRBD1 (5 bases). Germline V lookup: CDR1 SGHDT, CDR2 YYEEEE. V lost 0 bases and J lost 5, with 20 bases in between. CDR3 size: 18 residues. In DNA, the CDR3 is TGTGCCAGCAGCTTGGCCCGATCTGGGGCCCTGATGACCGGGGAGCTGTTTTTT. Translating it yields CASSLARSGALMTGELFF.

The V and J genes are TRBV9 and TRBJ2-5; a possible D gene is TRBD1 (5 bases). The V gene lost 0 bases and the J gene lost 2 bases, with 8 bases spanning the gap. CDR1 SGDLS and CDR2 YYNGEE come from the germline V gene. This CDR3 spans 14 amino acids. CDR3 bases: TGTGCCAGCAGCGTAGCTGGGGCACAAGAGACCCAGTACTTC. Translating gives CASSVAGAQETQYF.

The V and J genes are TRBV27 and TRBJ2-1, with 8 bases lining up with TRBD1. V trimming: 8 bases; J trimming: 11 bases; junction bases outside the gene matches: 14. CDR3 length equals 14 residues. The germline V gene encodes CDR1 MNHEY and CDR2 SMNVEV (reference sequence). Written as DNA, the CDR3 is TGTGCCAGCGCCGACTGGGACAGGCGCGGACAGCAGTTCTTC. This translates into CASADWDRRGQQFF.

The chain links TRBV7-2 to TRBJ1-2; TRBD1 agrees at 7 bases. The V segment lost 3 bases and the J segment 5 bases; nucleotides outside the gene matches: 9. This CDR3 is 15 amino acids long. Germline V gives CDR1 SGHTA, CDR2 FQGNSA. CDR3 sequence reads: CASSFTGVRQYGYTF. The CDR3 DNA follows: TGTGCCAGCAGCTTTACAGGGGTGCGACAGTATGGCTACACCTTC.

The CDR3, as DNA: TGTGCCAGCAGCTTTTTAGCGGGAGGGCCCCACGAGCAGTACGTC. Translated, it gives CASSFLAGGPHEQYV. The chain couples TRBV5-6 to TRBJ2-7; 11 nucleotides match TRBD2. Losses at the gene ends were 2 bases for V and 5 bases for J; bases not matched to a gene: 6. Germline V gene data show CDR1 as SGHDT and CDR2 as YYEEEE. This CDR3 comprises 15 residues.

CDR3 sequence reads: CASSLLAGASGELFF. CDR3 sequence (DNA): TGTGCCAGCAGCTTACTCGCGGGAGCTTCCGGGGAGCTGTTTTTT. The gene calls are TRBV7-2 and TRBJ2-2, with 7 nucleotides matching TRBD2. Per the germline V gene, CDR1 is SGHTA and CDR2 is FQGNSA. The length of the CDR3 is 15 residues. Trimming cost V 2 bases and J 6 bases; bases outside gene matches: 6.

The V call is TRBV2, the J call TRBJ2-5; 7 bases line up with TRBD2. The ends lost 8 bases at V and 5 bases at J; junction bases unmatched: 14. Germline CDR1 is SNHLY and CDR2 is FYNNEI. The CDR3 sequence is 15 residues long. CDR3 coding DNA: TGTGCCAGCGCAAAGACAGCCGGGGGGAAGGAGACCCAGTACTTC. Its translation is CASAKTAGGKETQYF.

This chain joins TRBV7-9 and TRBJ2-7; D is perhaps TRBD1 (6 bases). CDR1 and CDR2 (germline): SEHNR, FQNEAQ (reference sequence). The ends were cut back, 1 base at V and 4 bases at J, with 11 bases in the middle. CDR3 length: 14 residues. CDR3 loop: CASSLVGTTYEQYV. The CDR3 DNA sequence: TGTGCCAGCAGCTTAGTAGGGACAACTTACGAGCAGTACGTC.

The V and J genes are TRBV19 and TRBJ1-2, with D perhaps matching TRBD1 (5 bases). V was trimmed by 7 bases and J by 3 bases, leaving 12 bases between them. In germline, CDR1 is LNHDA, CDR2 SQIVND (reference sequence). This CDR3 is 13 amino acids long. The CDR3 sequence: CASTPRGDYGYTF. CDR3 bases: TGTGCCAGTACCCCGCGGGGGGACTATGGCTACACCTTC.

The V and J genes are TRBV10-3 and TRBJ2-7, with D perhaps TRBD2 (6 bases). V shed 8 bases and J shed 5 bases, with 16 bases lying between them. The germline V gene has CDR1 ENHRY and CDR2 SYGVKD. This CDR3 is built from 13 residues. The CDR3 is CAIAAPPGDEQYV. The CDR3 nucleotides read TGTGCCATCGCAGCGCCCCCGGGAGACGAGCAGTACGTC.

For the CDR3, the DNA is TGTGCCAGCTCACCGACTAGTTCAATGGACATTCAGTACTTC. It specifies CASSPTSSMDIQYF. The chain employs TRBV18 and TRBJ2-4; TRBD2 might be the D (6 bases). V was pared by 3 bases and J by 8 bases, with 14 bases between. This CDR3 has 14 residues. Per germline, CDR1 KGHSH and CDR2 LQKENI.

The chain joins TRBV11-2 to TRBJ1-5; D not certain. V lost 0 bases, J lost 7 bases, and 4 bases lay in between. This CDR3 is built from 12 residues. Per the germline V gene, CDR1 is SGHAT and CDR2 is FQNNGV. The CDR3 DNA reads as TGTGCCAGCAGCTTAGATTTACAGCCCCAGCATTTT. Its translation: CASSLDLQPQHF. The full variable domain, completed using reference TRBV11-2 and TRBJ1-5, is EAGVAQSPRYKIIEKRQSVAFWCNPISGHATLYWYQQILGQGPKLLIQFQNNGVVDDSQLPKDRFSAERLKGVDSTLKIQPAKLEDSAVYLCASSLDLQPQHFGDGTRLSIL.

A remark on this clone: One junction end disagrees with the germline gene, perhaps due to a read error. CDR3 DNA sequence: TGTGCCAGCAGGGAAGGACAGATTAATGAAAAACTGTTTTTT. Its protein is CASREGQINEKLFF. The V call is TRBV2, the J call TRBJ1-4; possibly TRBD1 for D (6 bases). The CDR3 spans 14 residues. The germline V gene has CDR1 SNHLY and CDR2 FYNNEI.

V and J are TRBV5-1 and TRBJ2-5; 8 bases match TRBD2. J was trimmed by 2 bases and V by 2 bases; bases with no gene match: 2. Germline V gives CDR1 SGHRS, CDR2 YFSETQ. The CDR3 is made up of 14 amino acids. CDR3 in amino acids: CASSFGGRQETQYF. CDR3 nucleotide sequence: TGCGCCAGCAGCTTCGGCGGGAGGCAAGAGACCCAGTACTTC.

The rearrangement joins TRBV5-1 to TRBJ1-4, with TRBD1 matching over 8 bases. Germline-derived CDR1 and CDR2 are SGHRS and YFSETQ. With V trimmed by 5 bases and J by 8 bases, 8 bases remained unmatched. The CDR3 runs 14 residues. The CDR3 loop reads CASREGQEEEKLFF. The CDR3 coding sequence is TGCGCCAGCAGAGAGGGACAGGAGGAAGAAAAACTGTTTTTT.

The chain is built from TRBV11-3 and TRBJ2-3; 7 nucleotides align to TRBD2. CDR1 and CDR2 (germline): SGHNT, YENEEA. The CDR3 sequence is 14 residues long. The V gene end was trimmed by 5 bases and the J gene end by 5 bases; junction bases not matched to a gene: 7. The CDR3 is CASSPGLVGDTQYF. The CDR3 DNA follows: TGTGCCAGCAGCCCTGGACTAGTTGGAGATACGCAGTATTTT.

The CDR3, as DNA: TGCAGCGTTGAAAGAGGCCAGGGGTGGGAGTTCTTC. This translates into CSVERGQGWEFF. This chain uses TRBV29-1 with TRBJ2-1; D may be TRBD1 (6 bases). This CDR3 is built from 12 residues. V lost 2 bases to trimming and J lost 14 bases, with 16 bases between them. CDR1 and CDR2 from the germline V gene are SQVTM and ANQGSEA.

The rearrangement joins TRBV7-2 to TRBJ2-1, with a weak D call TRBD1 (6 bases). V lost 5 bases, J lost 0 bases, and 14 bases lay in between. The CDR3 consists of 16 residues. The germline V gene has CDR1 SGHTA and CDR2 FQGNSA. The CDR3: CASSTPGTRSYNEQFF. The CDR3 DNA reads as TGTGCCAGCAGCACCCCCGGGACACGCTCCTACAATGAGCAGTTCTTC. Filled out from reference TRBV7-2 and TRBJ2-1, the complete variable domain reads GAGVSQSPSNKVTEKGKDVELRCDPISGHTALYWYRQSLGQGLEFLIYFQGNSAPDKSGLPSDRFSAERTGGSVSTLTIQRTQQEDSAVYLCASSTPGTRSYNEQFFGPGTRLTVL.

The chain recombines TRBV5-6 with TRBJ2-7; 8 nucleotides match TRBD1. Germline CDR1 reads SGHDT; CDR2 reads YYEEEE. This CDR3 comprises 16 residues. Germline trimming cut 4 bases from V and 7 bases from J; bases unmatched to any gene: 16. The CDR3 region is CASSPGEGQGLGEQYV. The CDR3 DNA is TGTGCCAGCAGCCCGGGCGAAGGACAGGGCCTAGGGGAGCAGTACGTC.

The chain has TRBV10-3 and TRBJ1-2; D perhaps matches TRBD1 (5 bases). The CDR3 totals 14 residues. V lost 5 bases, J lost 0 bases, and 10 bases lay in between. Germline V CDR1 and CDR2: ENHRY, SYGVKD. The CDR3 DNA reads as TGTGCCATCAGTAACCAGGGCCCTAACTATGGCTACACCTTC. It specifies CAISNQGPNYGYTF.

Comment on this clone: Other DNA sequences in the sample encode the same CDR3. The chain uses TRBV6-6 and TRBJ2-7; 9 nucleotides align to TRBD1. Germline CDR1 MNHNY, CDR2 SVGAGI (reference sequence). V gave up 9 bases and J gave up 7 bases; unmatched junction bases: 10. This CDR3 has 13 residues. The CDR3 coding sequence is TGTGCCAGTAGGCAACAGGGGGCAAGAGAGCAGTACGTC. Its protein is CASRQQGAREQYV.

The chain combines TRBV7-2 with TRBJ1-5; no definite D call. CDR1 and CDR2 (germline): SGHTA, FQGNSA. The V gene lost 0 bases and the J gene lost 5 bases, with 8 bases spanning the gap. The CDR3 consists of 14 residues. The CDR3: CASSLAAGYQPQHF. DNA for the CDR3: TGTGCCAGCAGCTTAGCGGCAGGCTATCAGCCCCAGCATTTT. The whole variable domain, remainder taken from reference TRBV7-2 and TRBJ1-5, is GAGVSQSPSNKVTEKGKDVELRCDPISGHTALYWYRQSLGQGLEFLIYFQGNSAPDKSGLPSDRFSAERTGGSVSTLTIQRTQQEDSAVYLCASSLAAGYQPQHFGDGTRLSIL.

The chain employs TRBV18 and TRBJ2-1; 7 nucleotides align to TRBD2. Unmatched junction bases numbered 6, after V lost 6 bases and J lost 1 base. The CDR3 totals 15 residues. Per the germline V gene, CDR1 is KGHSH and CDR2 is LQKENI. CDR3 region: CASSPGLPSYNEQFF. Written as DNA, the CDR3 is TGTGCCAGCTCCCCGGGACTACCGTCCTACAATGAGCAGTTCTTC.

Concerning this clone: The germline gene is not matched at one end of the junction; a read error may be the cause. This chain joins TRBV7-7 and TRBJ2-5; 11 bases map to TRBD2. Germline assignment: CDR1 SSHAT and CDR2 FNYEAQ (reference sequence). The CDR3 length is 16 residues. In DNA form, the CDR3 reads TGTGCTAGCACCGAAGGAACTAGCGGGAGTCGGGAGACCCAGTACTTC. Amino acids: CASTEGTSGSRETQYF.

The chain has TRBV27 and TRBJ2-5; a possible D gene is TRBD2 (5 bases). V shed 1 base and J shed 1 base, with 13 bases lying between them. Germline CDR1 MNHEY, CDR2 SMNVEV (reference sequence). The CDR3 has 16 residues. CDR3 nucleotides: TGTGCCAGCAGTTTATACATAGGAGCGGCCCAAGAGACCCAGTACTTC. Encoded protein: CASSLYIGAAQETQYF.

The chain joins TRBV7-9 to TRBJ2-3, with D uncertain. Germline V lookup: CDR1 SEHNR, CDR2 FQNEAQ (reference sequence). The CDR3 has 12 residues. Trimming took off 2 bases at V and 4 bases at J, with 4 bases between the two ends. CDR3 protein: CASSLLADTQYF. The CDR3 region has the DNA TGTGCCAGCAGCTTACTCGCAGATACGCAGTATTTT.